This T cell receptor beta chain was captured by sequencing in a study of beta chain features in type 1 diabetes. Trimming removed 3 bases at V and 5 bases at J, with 11 bases between. The germline V gene has CDR1 MDHEN and CDR2 SYDVKM. The CDR3 consists of 14 residues. Investigators reverse transcribed all isolated RNA, so they sequenced expressed TCRB transcripts. Using immunoSEQ multiplex PCR, the repertoire was profiled, and TCRdb retains in-frame clones only, with some absent. This sample has under 500,000 clones, with over 25% found just once. Donors underwent one heparinised blood draw, about 0.12 L on average.

Sequenced material: naive CD4+ T cells from blood. This clonotype was sampled from a young man in good health. V usage is TRBV28 and J usage is TRBJ2-1; no firm D call. The CDR3 here is CASSFGQFNNEQFF. The CDR3 DNA sequence: TGTGCCAGCAGTTTTGGCCAGTTCAACAATGAGCAGTTCTTC. Variable domain in full (rest from reference TRBV28 and TRBJ2-1): DVKVTQSSRYLVKRTGEKVFLECVQDMDHENMFWYRQDPGLGLRLIYFSYDVKMKEKGDIPEGYSVSREKKERFSLILESASTNQTSMYLCASSFGQFNNEQFFGPGTRLTVL.